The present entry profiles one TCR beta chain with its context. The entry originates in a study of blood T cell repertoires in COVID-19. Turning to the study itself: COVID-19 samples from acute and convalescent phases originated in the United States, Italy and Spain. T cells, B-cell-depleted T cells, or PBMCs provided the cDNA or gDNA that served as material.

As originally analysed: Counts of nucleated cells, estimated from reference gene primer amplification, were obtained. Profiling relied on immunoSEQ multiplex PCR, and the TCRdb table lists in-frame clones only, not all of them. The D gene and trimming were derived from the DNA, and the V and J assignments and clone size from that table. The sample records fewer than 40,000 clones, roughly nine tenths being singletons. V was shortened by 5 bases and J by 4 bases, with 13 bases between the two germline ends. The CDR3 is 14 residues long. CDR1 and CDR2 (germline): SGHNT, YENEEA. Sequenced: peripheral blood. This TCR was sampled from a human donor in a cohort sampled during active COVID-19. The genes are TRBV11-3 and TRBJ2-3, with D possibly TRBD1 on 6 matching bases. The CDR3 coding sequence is TGTGCCAGCAGCGCGCTAACAGGGTCAGATACGCAGTATTTT. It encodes CASSALTGSDTQYF. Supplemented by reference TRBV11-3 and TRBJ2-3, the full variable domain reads EAGVVQSPRYKIIEKKQPVAFWCNPISGHNTLYWYLQNLGQGPELLIRYENEEAVDDSQLPKDRFSAERLKGVDSTLKIQPAELGDSAVYLCASSALTGSDTQYFGPGTRLTVL.